The 2 T cell receptor beta chains below were found in one sample sequenced in a study of blood T cell repertoires in COVID-19. Sequencing used immunoSEQ multiplex PCR; TCRdb keeps in-frame clones, though not all of them. In the table there are approximately 220,000 clones, roughly 90% of which are singletons. Source material: PBMCs or T cells enriched from blood (not recorded which). The receptor set was obtained from a woman in her twenties or thirties who had been exposed to COVID-19.

This clone was counted a few times. The genes are TRBV19 and TRBJ1-4; 7 nucleotides align to TRBD1. Trimming cost V 6 bases and J 7 bases; bases outside gene matches: 11. Germline CDR1 is LNHDA and CDR2 is SQIVND (reference sequence). CDR3 length: 15 amino acids. CDR3 region: CASSFPGTVGEKLFF. DNA of the CDR3: TGTGCCAGTAGCTTTCCCGGGACAGTTGGTGAAAAACTGTTTTTT.

This chain links TRBV9 with TRBJ1-2; D unresolved. The V gene's germline CDR1 is SGDLS and CDR2 YYNGEE. This CDR3 is built from 16 residues. V was pared by 2 bases and J by 2 bases, with 16 bases between. CDR3 sequence reads: CASSVLAGGLNYGYTF. The CDR3 coding sequence is TGTGCCAGCAGCGTTCTAGCAGGAGGATTAAACTATGGCTACACCTTC.